This TCR beta chain was found in a study of blood T cell repertoires in COVID-19 (dated by TCRdb to 2019 to 2021). General notes on the study: Samples covering the acute and convalescent phases of COVID-19 were provided by collaborators in the United States, Italy and Spain. The samples were drawn from two sources: the first 160 participants of the ongoing ImmuneRACE study, and 1,000 to 1,500 subjects contributed by 6 global collaborators. The prospective study material was composed of cDNA or gDNA derived from T cells, B-cell-depleted T cells, or PBMCs. Where available, HLA class I and class II types were obtained from metadata supplied by the sample provider rather than from assay-based typing. The dataset comprised deeply sampled blood TCRbeta repertoires from subjects exposed to, actively infected with, or recovered from COVID-19. The sample metadata nearly always contained a de-identified subject ID, COVID-19 status, age in years and sex. The repertoires were released in a freely available public database meant as a resource for research on the immune response to SARS-CoV-2.

Notes on this clone: Its antigen is currently not known. No base qualities exist here, and no much larger clone lies one base off it.

TCRbeta CDR3 regions were amplified from genomic DNA by means of the immunoSEQ Assay, a bias-controlled multiplex PCR. The authors' analysis ran thus. The number of nucleated cells in each sample was estimated from the amplification of reference gene primers within the assay. Sequence reads were collapsed and filtered to measure the absolute abundance of every unique TCRbeta CDR3 rearrangement. Productive Simpson clonality was computed per sample as the square root of Simpson's diversity index over productive rearrangements. TCRdb provides this immuneACCESS table in a form limited to in-frame rearrangements. Some clones are lacking; in checked studies, under half of them reflect an unresolved V gene, and why the rest are absent is not known. Clonal size and the V and J genes are those of that table, whereas D and trimming came from the DNA. The table for this sample lists approximately 270,000 clones; approximately 85% of them were counted only once. The top ten constitute roughly 9.6% of the sample.

What the authors observed across the whole study: How much clinical and demographic metadata was included differed by source and by participant, and the metadata was provided uncurated.

Each collaborating institution followed its own protocols to collect whole blood in K2EDTA tubes. Collaborator samples were shipped for TCRbeta analysis as frozen whole blood, isolated PBMCs, or DNA extracted from either sample type. Input material: peripheral blood. This receptor was identified in an older woman with acute or convalescent COVID-19.

The CDR3 amino acid sequence is: CATGWRPGNSPLHF. The DNA sequence is given as TGTGCCACCGGTTGGAGGCCCGGAAATTCACCCCTCCACTTT. The receptor chain draws on TRBV15 and TRBJ1-6; no D segment can be confidently identified. The CDR3 covers 14 residues, taking in both the cysteine and the phenylalanine. Kept here is only the CDR3 DNA, which spans 42 bases and is read in frame from base 1. V is pared back by 8 bases and J by 7 bases, with 15 bases lying between the germline termini. The germline V gene (reference sequence) sets CDR1 to LNHNV and CDR2 to YYDKDF.